The present T cell receptor beta chain was sequenced within a study of T cells expressing NK-cell markers (dated by TCRdb to between 2020 and 2021). About the investigation overall: Three sorted T-cell subsets (CD3+CD56+NKG2C+, CD3+CD56+NKG2C- and CD3+CD56-NKG2C+) from under ten donors had their TCR beta-chain repertoires profiled. The eight sequenced donors were randomly selected healthy volunteers, three men and five women. Illumina HiSeq 2000/2500, MiSeq or NextSeq was used to sequence libraries as 2 x 150 bp reads. Seven of the eight sequenced donors were HCMV-seropositive and one was HCMV-seronegative.

As for this clonotype: There is no known antigen for this receptor.

HCMV serostatus was determined by detecting HCMV-specific IgG in serum with a commercial ELISA kit. Peripheral blood mononuclear cells were isolated from blood by Ficoll density gradient centrifugation. Broader findings and caveats from the paper: In more than five donors, the dominant CD3+CD56+NKG2C+ clonotypes were found to rank among the top 10 CD8+ clonotypes and to make up roughly 1.0-7.5% of CD8+ T cells. Whether the expanded NKG2C-expressing T cell clones were specific for HCMV antigens remained unclear. Those dominant clonotypes were again the most abundant among CD3+CD56-NKG2C+ cells in a few donors, at roughly 25-60.1%.

The CDR3, cysteine through phenylalanine, is 15 amino acids long. DNA is not recorded here. The germline V gene (reference sequence) specifies LGHDT as CDR1 and YNNKEL as CDR2. The instrument was an Illumina HiSeq 2000. TCR beta cDNA libraries were prepared using 5'RACE template switching, which introduced a universal primer site and unique molecular identifiers. Synthesis of cDNA was primed from the TCR beta constant segment and was followed by two consecutive PCR amplification steps. As for the original processing: Reads were demultiplexed and grouped by UMI with MIGEC, and clonotypes were assembled and quantified with MiTCR. To exclude erroneous sequences, only TCR cDNA sequences supported by at least two reads were retained. The tcR package was used for downstream repertoire analysis, with clonotypes matched between fractions based on CDR3 nucleotide sequence plus V segment. VDJmatch was used to annotate antigen specificity against VDJdb, with one amino acid substitution in CDR3 permitted. Through TCRdb reprocessing, the reads give one entry per CDR3 protein sequence; DNA is omitted. It is TCRdb's table, rather than the study itself, that gives the V and J calls and clone size. The sample table on file contains approximately 420,000 distinct CDR3 sequences. The leading ten clones occupy approximately 11% of the sample.

The sequence derives from a woman in her 50s in good health. Donor details come from another sample of the same person, matched by shared clones. Sequenced: blood T cells: a sorted CD56 or NKG2C T cell subset, CD4+ or CD8+ T cells, or bulk PBMC T cells (not recorded which). The chain is assembled from TRBV3-1 and TRBJ2-5; TCRdb gives TRBD1 as the D gene, but with no DNA this cannot be confirmed. The CDR3 reads as follows: CASTLGTGNQETQYF.